This T cell receptor beta chain was identified during a study of shared clonotypes between healthy human individuals. General study results and limits: Compared with clonotypes that all four donors shared, non-shared clonotypes had lower generation probabilities. Specimens sampled were limited to blood, with tissue repertoires likely differing.

To note about this clone: Its matching antigen is unknown.

This CDR3 comprises 10 residues. Germline V gene lookup returns CDR1 DFQATT and CDR2 SNEGSKA (reference sequence). Deletions cut 4 bases from V and 7 bases from J, with 5 bases between. Naive CD4+ cells were CD45RA-selected; the remaining cells were memory. Clones were read by immunoSEQ multiplex PCR, and TCRdb kept only the in-frame ones, dropping some. The sample lists 950,000 to 1,300,000 clones; about 80% were seen once. The TCR was taken from a man younger than 35 in good health. Specimen: memory CD4+ T cells sorted from blood. As to subset: CD45RA-negative fraction. The chain uses TRBV20-1 and TRBJ2-1; D remains ambiguous. The CDR3 DNA reads TGCAGTGCTAATGGGAATGAGCAGTTCTTC. Its translation: CSANGNEQFF.